The text below deals with one TCR beta chain. The record originates from a study of blood T cell repertoires in COVID-19. On the study more broadly: Sources were T cells, B-cell-depleted T cells, or PBMCs; the material itself was cDNA or gDNA.

Trimming pared 8 bases from V and 7 bases from J, leaving 14 bases between. Germline values: CDR1 MNHEY, CDR2 SVGAGI. This CDR3 is built from 13 residues. Authors' data handling: Estimates of nucleated cell counts were drawn from the amplification of reference gene primers. Profiled with immunoSEQ multiplex PCR; TCRdb holds only in-frame clones, not every one. That table gives V, J and clone size, and the DNA gave D and trimming. The sample has roughly 700,000 clones; 70% to 90% are singletons. The source is a woman between 18 and 29 years old with acute or convalescent COVID-19. This chain joins TRBV6-5 and TRBJ1-4; D possibly corresponds to TRBD1 (5 bases). Sequencing was carried out using peripheral blood. CDR3 amino acids: CASSDGGSEKLFF. CDR3 nucleotides: TGTGCCAGCTCCGACGGGGGAAGTGAAAAACTGTTTTTT.